This T cell receptor (beta chain) was recovered during a study of T cell changes during pregnancy in multiple sclerosis (dated by TCRdb to the late 2010s). With regard to the full study: The study looked at changes in the T cell repertoire across pregnancy in women with multiple sclerosis.

The library came from the immunoSEQ multiplex PCR assay. Sourced from immuneACCESS, this table was stored by TCRdb with only in-frame sequences that have V and J called. A share of the clones is absent; for the studies checked, an unresolved V gene accounts for under half, and the remainder has no known explanation. In this sample the table shows about 51,000 clones, approximately 93% of which occur a single time. Of the sample, around 2% is held by the ten largest clones. Regarding this clone: The target of this receptor is not known. No much larger clone exists at a distance of one base, and base qualities are not known.

The clonotype originates from a female donor with multiple sclerosis, enrolled in a pregnancy study. The source material was peripheral blood, sampled in the second trimester of pregnancy.

The nucleotide sequence reads as follows: TGTGCCAGCAGTTTAAGACAGGGGTCCATATATTTT. This gives the protein CASSLRQGSIYF. The chain uses TRBV28 and TRBJ1-3; 8 middle bases align to TRBD1. Looking up the germline V gene yields CDR1 MDHEN and CDR2 SYDVKM. Including the terminal cysteine and phenylalanine, the CDR3 comprises 12 residues. Of the read, only the CDR3 DNA is kept; its 36 bases are in frame from base 1. For this chain, trimming is 2 bases at the V end and 11 bases at the J end, and the number of junction bases without a gene match is 2.